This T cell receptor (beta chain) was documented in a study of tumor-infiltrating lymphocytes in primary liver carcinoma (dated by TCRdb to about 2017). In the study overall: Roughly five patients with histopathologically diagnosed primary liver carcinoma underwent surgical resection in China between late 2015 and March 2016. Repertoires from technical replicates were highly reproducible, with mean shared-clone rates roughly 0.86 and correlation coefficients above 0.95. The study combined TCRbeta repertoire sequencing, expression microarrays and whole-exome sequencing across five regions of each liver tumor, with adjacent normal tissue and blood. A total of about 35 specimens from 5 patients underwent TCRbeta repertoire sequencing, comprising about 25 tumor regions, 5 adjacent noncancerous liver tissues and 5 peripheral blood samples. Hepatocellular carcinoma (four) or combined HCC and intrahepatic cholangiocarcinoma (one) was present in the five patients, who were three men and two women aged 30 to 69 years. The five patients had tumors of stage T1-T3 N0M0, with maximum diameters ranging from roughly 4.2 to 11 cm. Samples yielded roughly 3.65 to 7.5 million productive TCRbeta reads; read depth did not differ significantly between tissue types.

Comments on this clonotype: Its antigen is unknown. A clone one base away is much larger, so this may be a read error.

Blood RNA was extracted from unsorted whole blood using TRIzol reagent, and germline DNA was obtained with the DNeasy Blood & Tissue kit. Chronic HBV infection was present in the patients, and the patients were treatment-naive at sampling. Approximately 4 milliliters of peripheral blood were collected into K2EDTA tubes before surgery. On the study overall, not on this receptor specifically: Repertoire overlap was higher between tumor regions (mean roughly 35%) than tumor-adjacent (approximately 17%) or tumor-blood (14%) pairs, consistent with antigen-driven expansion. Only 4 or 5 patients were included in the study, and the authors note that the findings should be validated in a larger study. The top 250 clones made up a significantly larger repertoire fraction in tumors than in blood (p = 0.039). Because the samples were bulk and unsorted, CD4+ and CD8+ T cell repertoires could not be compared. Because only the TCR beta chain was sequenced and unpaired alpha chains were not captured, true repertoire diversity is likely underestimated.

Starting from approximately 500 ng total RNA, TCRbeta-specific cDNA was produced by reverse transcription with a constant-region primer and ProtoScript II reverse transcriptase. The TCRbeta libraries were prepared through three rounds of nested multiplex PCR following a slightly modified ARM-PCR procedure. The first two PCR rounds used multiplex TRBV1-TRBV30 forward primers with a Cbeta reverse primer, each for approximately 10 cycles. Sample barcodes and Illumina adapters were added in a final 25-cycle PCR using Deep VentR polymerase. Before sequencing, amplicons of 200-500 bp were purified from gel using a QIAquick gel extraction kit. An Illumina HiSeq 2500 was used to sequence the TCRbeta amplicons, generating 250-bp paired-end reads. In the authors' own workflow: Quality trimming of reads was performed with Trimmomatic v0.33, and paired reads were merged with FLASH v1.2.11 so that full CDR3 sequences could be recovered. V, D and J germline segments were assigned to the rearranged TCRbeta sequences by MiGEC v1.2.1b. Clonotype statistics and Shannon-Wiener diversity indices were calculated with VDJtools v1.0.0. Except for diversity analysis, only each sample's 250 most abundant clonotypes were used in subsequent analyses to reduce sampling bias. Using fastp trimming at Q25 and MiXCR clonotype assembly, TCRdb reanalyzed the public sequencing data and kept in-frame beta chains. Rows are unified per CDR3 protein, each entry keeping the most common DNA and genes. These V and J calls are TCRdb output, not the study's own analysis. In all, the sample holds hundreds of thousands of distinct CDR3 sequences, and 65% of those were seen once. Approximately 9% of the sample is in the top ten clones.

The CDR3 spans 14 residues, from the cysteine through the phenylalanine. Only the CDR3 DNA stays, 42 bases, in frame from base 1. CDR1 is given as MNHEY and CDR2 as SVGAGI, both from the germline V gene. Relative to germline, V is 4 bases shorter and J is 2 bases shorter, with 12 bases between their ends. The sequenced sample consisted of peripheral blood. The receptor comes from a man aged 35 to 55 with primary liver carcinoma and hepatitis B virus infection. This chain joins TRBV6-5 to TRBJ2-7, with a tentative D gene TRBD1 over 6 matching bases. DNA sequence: TGTGCCAGCAGTTCCAGGGACAACACCTACGAGCAGTACTTC. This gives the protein CASSSRDNTYEQYF.